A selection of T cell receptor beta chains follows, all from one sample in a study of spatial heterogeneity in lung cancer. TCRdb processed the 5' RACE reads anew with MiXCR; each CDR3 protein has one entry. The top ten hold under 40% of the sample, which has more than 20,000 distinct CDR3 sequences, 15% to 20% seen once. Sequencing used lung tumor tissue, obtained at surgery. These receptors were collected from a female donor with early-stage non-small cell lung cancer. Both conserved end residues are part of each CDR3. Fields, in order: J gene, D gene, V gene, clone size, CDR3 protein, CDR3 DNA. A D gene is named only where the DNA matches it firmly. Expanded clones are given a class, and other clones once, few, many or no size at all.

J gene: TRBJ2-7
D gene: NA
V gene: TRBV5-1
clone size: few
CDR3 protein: CASSSGGVSDEQYF
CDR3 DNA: TGCGCCAGCAGCTCAGGGGGGGTTTCGGACGAGCAGTACTTC

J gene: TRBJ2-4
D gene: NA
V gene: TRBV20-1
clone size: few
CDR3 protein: CSARPPRAVNIQYF
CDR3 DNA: TGCAGTGCTAGACCGCCACGGGCAGTAAACATTCAGTACTTC

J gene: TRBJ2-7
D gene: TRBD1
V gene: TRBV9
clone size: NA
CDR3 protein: CASSARQGYEQYF
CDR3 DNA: TGTGCCAGCAGCGCCCGACAGGGCTACGAGCAGTACTTC

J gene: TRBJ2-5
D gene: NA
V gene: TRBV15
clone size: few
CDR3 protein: CATSRDLLQETQYF
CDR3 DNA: TGTGCCACCAGCAGAGATCTGCTTCAAGAGACCCAGTACTTC

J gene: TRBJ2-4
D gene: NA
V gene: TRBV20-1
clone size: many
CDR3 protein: CSARDLVATGTLKNIQYF
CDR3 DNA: TGCAGTGCTAGAGATCTAGTGGCCACCGGGACCCTTAAAAACATTCAGTACTTC

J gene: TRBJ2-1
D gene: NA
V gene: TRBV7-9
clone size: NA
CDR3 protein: CASSSRVEGSDEQFF
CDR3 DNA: TGTGCCAGCAGCTCCAGGGTCGAGGGTTCCGATGAGCAGTTCTTC

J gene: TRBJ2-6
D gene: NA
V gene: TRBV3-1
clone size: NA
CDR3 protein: CASSPRGTGANVLTF
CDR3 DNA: TGTGCCAGCAGCCCCAGAGGCACTGGGGCCAACGTCCTGACTTTC

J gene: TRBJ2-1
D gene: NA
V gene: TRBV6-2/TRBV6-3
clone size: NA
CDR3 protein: CARGTGLAGRFF
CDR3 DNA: TGTGCCAGAGGGACAGGGCTAGCGGGCCGATTCTTC

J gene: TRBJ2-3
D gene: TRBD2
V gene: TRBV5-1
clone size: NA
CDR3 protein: CASRAGATDTQYF
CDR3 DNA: TGCGCCAGCAGGGCGGGAGCAACAGATACGCAGTATTTT

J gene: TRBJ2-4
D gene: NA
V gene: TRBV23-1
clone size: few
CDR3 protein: CASRHYLLAKNIQYF
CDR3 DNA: TGCGCCAGCAGGCACTACCTTTTAGCCAAAAACATTCAGTACTTC

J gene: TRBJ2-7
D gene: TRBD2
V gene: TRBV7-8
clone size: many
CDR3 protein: CASSLVGGRGLADYEQYF
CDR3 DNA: TGTGCCAGCAGCTTAGTAGGGGGCCGGGGACTAGCGGACTACGAGCAGTACTTC

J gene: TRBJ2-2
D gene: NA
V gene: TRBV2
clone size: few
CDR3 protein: CASSEATRTGELFF
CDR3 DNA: TGTGCCAGCAGTGAAGCTACCCGCACCGGGGAGCTGTTTTTT

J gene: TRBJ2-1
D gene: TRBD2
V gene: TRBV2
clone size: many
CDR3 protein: CASSLAGVRQFF
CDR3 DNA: TGTGCCAGCAGTCTAGCGGGAGTGCGGCAGTTCTTC

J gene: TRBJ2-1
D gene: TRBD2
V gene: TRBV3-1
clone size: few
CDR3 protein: CASSPPLAGAYNEQFF
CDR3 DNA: TGTGCCAGCAGCCCTCCGCTAGCGGGAGCTTACAATGAGCAGTTCTTC

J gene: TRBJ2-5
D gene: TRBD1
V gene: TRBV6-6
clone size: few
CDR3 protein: CASRRTGQETQYF
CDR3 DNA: TGTGCCAGCAGGAGGACAGGGCAAGAGACCCAGTACTTC

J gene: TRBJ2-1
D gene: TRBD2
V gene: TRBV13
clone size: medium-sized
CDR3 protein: CASSSEGLADNEQFF
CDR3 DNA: TGTGCCAGCAGCAGTGAGGGACTAGCGGATAATGAGCAGTTCTTC

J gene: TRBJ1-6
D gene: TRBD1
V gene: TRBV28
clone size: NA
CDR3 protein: CASRPRDRDNSPLHF
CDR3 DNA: TGTGCCAGCAGGCCCCGGGACAGGGATAATTCACCCCTCCACTTT

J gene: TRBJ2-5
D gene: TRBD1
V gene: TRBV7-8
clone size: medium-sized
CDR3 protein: CASSLVVGTAKQETQYF
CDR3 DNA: TGTGCCAGCAGCTTAGTAGTAGGGACAGCCAAGCAAGAGACCCAGTACTTC

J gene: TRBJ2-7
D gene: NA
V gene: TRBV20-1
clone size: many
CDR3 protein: CSASPATRSYEQYF
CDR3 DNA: TGCAGTGCTAGCCCCGCAACTCGATCCTACGAGCAGTACTTC

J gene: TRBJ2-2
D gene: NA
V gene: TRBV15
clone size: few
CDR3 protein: CATSRRRRVNTGELFF
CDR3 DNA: TGTGCCACCAGCCGCCGAAGGAGGGTGAACACCGGGGAGCTGTTTTTT

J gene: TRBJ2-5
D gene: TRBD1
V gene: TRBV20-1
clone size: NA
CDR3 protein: CSASTPGQGARETQYF
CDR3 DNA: TGCAGTGCCAGTACCCCGGGACAGGGGGCGAGGGAGACCCAGTACTTC

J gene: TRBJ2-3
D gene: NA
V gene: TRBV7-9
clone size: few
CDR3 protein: CASSSRSSLGGQYF
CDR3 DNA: TGTGCCAGCAGCTCCCGGAGTAGCCTTGGGGGGCAGTATTTT

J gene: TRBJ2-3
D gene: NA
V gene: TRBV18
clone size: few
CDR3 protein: CASSPGLGTDTQYF
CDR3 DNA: TGTGCCAGCTCACCCGGACTGGGCACAGATACGCAGTATTTT

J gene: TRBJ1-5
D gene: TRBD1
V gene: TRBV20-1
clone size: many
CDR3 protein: CSAGGQAGYQPQHF
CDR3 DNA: TGCAGTGCGGGTGGACAGGCGGGGTATCAGCCCCAGCATTTT

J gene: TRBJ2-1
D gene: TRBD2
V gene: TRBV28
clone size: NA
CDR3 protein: CASSLQLSMDRTSGRGNSYNEQFF
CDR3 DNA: TGTGCCAGCAGTTTGCAGTTATCGATGGACCGGACTAGCGGGAGGGGCAACTCCTACAATGAGCAGTTCTTC

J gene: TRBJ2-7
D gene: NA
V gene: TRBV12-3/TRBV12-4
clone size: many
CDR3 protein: CASSLGRAYEQYF
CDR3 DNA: TGTGCCAGCAGTTTAGGCAGAGCCTACGAGCAGTACTTC

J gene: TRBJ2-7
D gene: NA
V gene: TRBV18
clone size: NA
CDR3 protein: CASSPGIGLYEQYF
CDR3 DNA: TGTGCCAGCTCTCCCGGGATAGGGCTCTACGAGCAGTACTTC

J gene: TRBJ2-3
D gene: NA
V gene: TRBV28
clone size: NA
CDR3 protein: CASTPEGSGYTDTQYF
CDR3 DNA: TGTGCCAGCACCCCTGAGGGTAGCGGTTACACAGATACGCAGTATTTT

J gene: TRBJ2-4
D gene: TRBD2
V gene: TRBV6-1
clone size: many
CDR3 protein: CASSRTGGSKNIQYF
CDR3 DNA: TGTGCCAGCAGTCGTACGGGGGGGTCCAAAAACATTCAGTACTTC

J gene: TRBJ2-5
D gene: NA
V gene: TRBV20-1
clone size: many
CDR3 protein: CSARPMTGDQETQYF
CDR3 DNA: TGCAGTGCTAGACCAATGACAGGAGATCAAGAGACCCAGTACTTC

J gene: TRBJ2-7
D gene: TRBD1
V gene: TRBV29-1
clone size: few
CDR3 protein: CSVGPGTGGHFSYEQYF
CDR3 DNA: TGCAGCGTTGGTCCCGGGACAGGGGGTCATTTCTCCTACGAGCAGTACTTC

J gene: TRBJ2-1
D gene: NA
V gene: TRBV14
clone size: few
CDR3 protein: CASSQDWANYNEQFF
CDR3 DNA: TGTGCCAGCAGCCAAGATTGGGCCAACTACAATGAGCAGTTCTTC

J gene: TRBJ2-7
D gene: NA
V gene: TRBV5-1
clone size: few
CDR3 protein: CASSPGTLASEQYF
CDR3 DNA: TGCGCCAGCAGCCCCGGGACCTTGGCGTCCGAGCAGTACTTC

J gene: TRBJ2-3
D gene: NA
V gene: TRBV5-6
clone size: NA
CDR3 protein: CASSFATDTQYF
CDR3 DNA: TGTGCCAGCAGCTTTGCCACAGATACGCAGTATTTT

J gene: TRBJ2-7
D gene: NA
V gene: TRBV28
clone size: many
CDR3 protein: CASTEDRSPLYEQYF
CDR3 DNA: TGTGCCAGCACCGAGGACAGATCCCCTCTCTACGAGCAGTACTTC

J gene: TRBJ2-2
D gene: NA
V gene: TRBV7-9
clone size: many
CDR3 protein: CASSLAPGSSNTGELFF
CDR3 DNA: TGTGCCAGCAGCTTAGCGCCAGGCAGCTCGAACACCGGGGAGCTGTTTTTT

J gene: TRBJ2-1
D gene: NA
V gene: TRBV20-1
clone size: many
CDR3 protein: CSAIPPRERLNEQFF
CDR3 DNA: TGCAGTGCTATCCCCCCCCGGGAGCGGCTGAATGAGCAGTTCTTC

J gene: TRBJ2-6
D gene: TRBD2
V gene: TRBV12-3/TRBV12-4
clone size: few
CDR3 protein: CASSLGLAGVLSGANVLTF
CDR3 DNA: TGTGCCAGCAGTTTGGGACTAGCGGGGGTCTTATCTGGGGCCAACGTCCTGACTTTC

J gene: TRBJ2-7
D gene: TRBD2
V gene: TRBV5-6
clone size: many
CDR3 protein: CASSLDASGQGEQYF
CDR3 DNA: TGTGCCAGCAGCTTGGATGCTAGCGGGCAAGGCGAGCAGTACTTC

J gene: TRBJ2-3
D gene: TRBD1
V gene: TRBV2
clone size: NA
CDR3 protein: CASSAGTASTDTQYF
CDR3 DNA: TGTGCCAGCAGCGCCGGGACAGCTAGCACAGATACGCAGTATTTT

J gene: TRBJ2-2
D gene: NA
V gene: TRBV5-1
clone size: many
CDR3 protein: CASKITGPGELFF
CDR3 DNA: TGCGCCAGCAAGATAACAGGACCCGGGGAGCTGTTTTTT

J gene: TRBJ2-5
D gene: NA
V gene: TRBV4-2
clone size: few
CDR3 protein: CASSQEGGRETQYF
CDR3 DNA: TGTGCCAGCAGCCAAGAGGGAGGAAGGGAGACCCAGTACTTC

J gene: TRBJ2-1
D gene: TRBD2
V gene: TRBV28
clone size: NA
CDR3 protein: CASSPTSGIYNEQFF
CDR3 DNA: TGTGCCAGCAGCCCAACTAGCGGGATCTACAATGAGCAGTTCTTC

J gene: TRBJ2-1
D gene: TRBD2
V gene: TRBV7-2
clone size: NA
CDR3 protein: CASTPQGLAWYNEQFF
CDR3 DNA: TGTGCCAGCACCCCCCAAGGACTAGCGTGGTACAATGAGCAGTTCTTC

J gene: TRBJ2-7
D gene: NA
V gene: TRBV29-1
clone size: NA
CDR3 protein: CSAQGQGAAPYEQYF
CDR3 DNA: TGCAGCGCTCAAGGGCAGGGAGCCGCTCCCTACGAGCAGTACTTC

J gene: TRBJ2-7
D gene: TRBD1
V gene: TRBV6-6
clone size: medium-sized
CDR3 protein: CASSPRGQGIAVQYF
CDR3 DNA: TGTGCCAGCAGTCCCAGAGGACAGGGTATTGCGGTGCAGTACTTC

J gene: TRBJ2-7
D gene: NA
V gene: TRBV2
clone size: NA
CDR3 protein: CASSARYEQYF
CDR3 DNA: TGTGCCAGCAGTGCTCGGTACGAGCAGTACTTC

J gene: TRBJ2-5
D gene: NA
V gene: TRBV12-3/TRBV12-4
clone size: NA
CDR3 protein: CASSLVKGFQETQYF
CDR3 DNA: TGTGCCAGCAGTTTAGTAAAGGGGTTCCAAGAGACCCAGTACTTC